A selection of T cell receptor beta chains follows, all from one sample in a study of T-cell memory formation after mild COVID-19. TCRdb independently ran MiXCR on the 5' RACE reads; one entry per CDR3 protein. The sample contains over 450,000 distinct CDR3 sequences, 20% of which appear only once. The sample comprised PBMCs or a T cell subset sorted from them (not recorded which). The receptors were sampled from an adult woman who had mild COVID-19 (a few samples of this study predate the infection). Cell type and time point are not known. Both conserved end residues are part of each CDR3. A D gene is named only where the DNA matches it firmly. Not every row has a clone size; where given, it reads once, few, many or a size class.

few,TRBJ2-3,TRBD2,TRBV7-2,CASSANSGSYTQYF,TGTGCCAGCAGCGCGAATAGCGGGAGTTATACGCAGTATTTT
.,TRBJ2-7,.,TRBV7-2,CASSLGQGWTYEQYF,TGTGCCAGCAGCTTAGGGCAGGGGTGGACCTACGAGCAGTACTTC
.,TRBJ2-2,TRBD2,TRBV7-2,CASSLETSGTRNTGELFF,TGTGCCAGCAGCTTAGAGACTAGCGGGACCCGGAACACCGGGGAGCTGTTTTTT
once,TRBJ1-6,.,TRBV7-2,CASSSQGRRSPLHF,TGTGCCAGCAGCTCTCAGGGGCGGCGTTCACCCCTCCACTTT
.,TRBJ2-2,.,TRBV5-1,CASSLAGTSSGELFF,TGCGCCAGCAGCTTGGCCGGGACTTCCTCCGGGGAGCTGTTTTTT
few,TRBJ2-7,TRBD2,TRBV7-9,CASSTGLAGVGSYEQYF,TGTGCCAGCAGCACGGGACTAGCGGGAGTAGGGTCCTACGAGCAGTACTTC
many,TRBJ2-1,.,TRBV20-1,CSAYERLRDEQFF,TGCAGTGCTTACGAAAGACTGAGGGATGAGCAGTTCTTC
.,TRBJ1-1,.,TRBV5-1,CASSLDIEAGTEAFF,TGCGCCAGCAGCTTGGATATCGAGGCGGGCACTGAAGCTTTCTTT
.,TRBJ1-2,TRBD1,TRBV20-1,CSAPGGWNGYTF,TGCAGTGCTCCAGGGGGTTGGAATGGCTACACCTTC
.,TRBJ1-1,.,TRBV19,CATSTQFEAFF,TGTGCCACTTCAACCCAGTTTGAAGCTTTCTTT
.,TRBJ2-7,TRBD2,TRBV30,CAWSVRPGLASYEQYF,TGTGCCTGGAGTGTTCGACCGGGACTAGCATCCTACGAGCAGTACTTC
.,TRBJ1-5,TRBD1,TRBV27,CASRGQSSNQPQHF,TGTGCCAGCAGGGGACAGAGCAGCAATCAGCCCCAGCATTTT
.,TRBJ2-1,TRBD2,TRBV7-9,CASRLPLAEERGYEQFF,TGTGCCAGCAGACTCCCACTAGCGGAGGAGCGTGGCTATGAGCAGTTCTTC
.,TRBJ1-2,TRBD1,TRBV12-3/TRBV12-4,CASRGTGSHGYTF,TGTGCCAGCAGGGGGACAGGGTCGCACGGCTACACCTTC
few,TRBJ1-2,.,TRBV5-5,CASSLKAGDYGYTF,TGTGCCAGCAGCTTGAAGGCAGGGGACTATGGCTACACCTTC
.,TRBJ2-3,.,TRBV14,CASSQADFLPQYF,TGTGCCAGCAGCCAAGCAGATTTCCTCCCGCAGTATTTT
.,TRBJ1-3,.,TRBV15,CATSPRRGSGNTIYF,TGTGCCACCAGCCCTAGGCGCGGCTCTGGAAACACCATATATTTT
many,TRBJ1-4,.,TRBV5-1,CASSLGRQGRGVNEKLFF,TGCGCCAGCAGCTTGGGGCGCCAGGGGAGAGGCGTTAATGAAAAACTGTTTTTT
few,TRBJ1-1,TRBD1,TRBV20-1,CSAPGGATRVNTEAFF,TGCAGTGCCCCAGGGGGGGCCACCCGGGTGAACACTGAAGCTTTCTTT
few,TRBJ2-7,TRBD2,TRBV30,CAWRSAGIAGAPAEQYF,TGTGCCTGGAGATCCGCCGGCATAGCGGGAGCCCCAGCCGAGCAGTACTTC
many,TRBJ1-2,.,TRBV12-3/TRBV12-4,CASRTGAPPSGYTF,TGTGCCAGCAGAACAGGTGCCCCCCCTTCTGGCTACACCTTC
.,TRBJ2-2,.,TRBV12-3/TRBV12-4,CASSPSAGTGELFF,TGTGCCAGCAGTCCCTCTGCGGGCACCGGGGAGCTGTTTTTT
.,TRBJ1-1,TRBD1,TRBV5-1,CASSLELGQLYTEAFF,TGCGCCAGCAGCTTGGAGTTGGGACAGCTCTACACTGAAGCTTTCTTT
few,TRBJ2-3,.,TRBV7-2,CASSPEPSGQYF,TGTGCCAGCAGCCCGGAACCTAGTGGGCAGTATTTT
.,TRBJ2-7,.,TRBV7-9,CASSLGATCYEQYF,TGTGCCAGCAGCTTGGGGGCCACGTGCTACGAGCAGTACTTC
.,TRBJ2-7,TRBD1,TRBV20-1,CSAPRDSSYEQYF,TGCAGTGCACCCCGGGACAGCTCCTACGAGCAGTACTTC
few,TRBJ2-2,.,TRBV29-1,CSAKDTGELFF,TGCAGCGCCAAGGACACCGGGGAGCTGTTTTTT
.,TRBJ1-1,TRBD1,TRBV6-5,CASSSMMYVWDRVTEAFF,TGTGCCAGCAGTTCTATGATGTACGTATGGGACAGGGTAACTGAAGCTTTCTTT
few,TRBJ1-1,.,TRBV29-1,CSVEAGGVTEAFF,TGCAGCGTTGAAGCCGGAGGGGTGACTGAAGCTTTCTTT
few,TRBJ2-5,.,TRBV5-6,CASSDSGLIQETQYF,TGTGCCAGCAGCGACAGCGGACTTATCCAAGAGACCCAGTACTTC
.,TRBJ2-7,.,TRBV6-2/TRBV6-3,CASSYGTITYEQYF,TGTGCCAGCAGTTACGGGACAATTACCTACGAGCAGTACTTC
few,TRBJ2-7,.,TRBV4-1,CASSQVWYEQYF,TGCGCCAGCAGCCAAGTGTGGTACGAGCAGTACTTC
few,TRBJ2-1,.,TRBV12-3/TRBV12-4,CASTRRAGSSYNEQFF,TGTGCCAGCACCCGGAGAGCGGGTTCATCCTACAATGAGCAGTTCTTC
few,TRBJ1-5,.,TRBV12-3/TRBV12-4,CASRPLREEKVNQPQHF,TGTGCCAGCAGACCTCTCAGGGAAGAGAAGGTTAACCAGCCCCAGCATTTT
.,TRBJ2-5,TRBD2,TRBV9,CASSVTSGGQETQYF,TGTGCCAGCAGCGTGACTAGCGGGGGGCAAGAGACCCAGTACTTC
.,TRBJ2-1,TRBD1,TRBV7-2,CASSSGQGAFRSYNEQFF,TGTGCCAGCAGCTCGGGACAGGGGGCGTTTAGGTCCTACAATGAGCAGTTCTTC
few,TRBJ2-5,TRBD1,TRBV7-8,CASSLSDRAETQYF,TGTGCCAGCAGCTTATCGGACAGGGCAGAGACCCAGTACTTC
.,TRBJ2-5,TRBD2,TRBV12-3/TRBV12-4,CASTLTSGGAETQYF,TGTGCCAGCACCCTGACTAGCGGGGGTGCAGAGACCCAGTACTTC
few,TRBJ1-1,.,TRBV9,CASSSNPRNTEAFF,TGTGCCAGCAGTTCCAATCCTCGGAACACTGAAGCTTTCTTT
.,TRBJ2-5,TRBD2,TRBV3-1,CASSSPRGDSGETQYF,TGTGCCAGCAGCTCTCCCCGTGGGGATAGCGGGGAGACCCAGTACTTC
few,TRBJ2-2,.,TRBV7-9,CALAVTGELFF,TGTGCCTTGGCGGTCACCGGGGAGCTGTTTTTT
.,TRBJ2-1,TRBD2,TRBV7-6,CASSFELAGGPVSSYNEQFF,TGTGCCAGCAGCTTTGAACTAGCGGGAGGGCCTGTCTCCTCCTACAATGAGCAGTTCTTC
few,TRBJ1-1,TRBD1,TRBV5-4,CASSRGQGRAFF,TGTGCCAGCAGCCGGGGACAGGGTCGAGCTTTCTTT
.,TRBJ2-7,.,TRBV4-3,CASSQDRDETYEQYF,TGCGCCAGCAGCCAGGACCGGGACGAAACCTACGAGCAGTACTTC
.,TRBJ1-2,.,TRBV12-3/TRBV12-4,CASSLEGGTSSYGYTF,TGTGCCAGCAGTTTAGAGGGTGGAACATCGTCCTATGGCTACACCTTC
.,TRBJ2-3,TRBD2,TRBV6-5,CASSDSGTSGGAQYF,TGTGCCAGCAGTGATTCTGGGACTAGCGGGGGCGCGCAGTATTTT
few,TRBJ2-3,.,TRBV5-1,CASSLERPEPPRTQYF,TGCGCCAGCAGCTTGGAAAGGCCAGAGCCCCCTAGAACGCAGTATTTT
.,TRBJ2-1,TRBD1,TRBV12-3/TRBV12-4,CASSSRDRGLDEQFF,TGTGCCAGCAGTTCACGGGACAGGGGGCTTGATGAGCAGTTCTTC